This TCR beta chain was sequenced in a study of T cells in Graves' hyperthyroidism and ophthalmopathy. Study summary: Upon initial diagnosis and before any treatment, peripheral blood was collected.

From roughly 9.2 ml of fresh peripheral blood, PBMCs were isolated. From germline, CDR1 is MDHEN and CDR2 SYDVKM. The CDR3 is 15 residues long. Germline trimming cut 4 bases from V and 2 bases from J; bases unmatched to any gene: 5. RNA transcripts were the template for amplifying TCR beta CDR3 regions. HTBI primers were the set used in a first-round RT-PCR of the TCR CDR3. TCRdb called the multiplex PCR reads again in MiXCR, with one record for every CDR3 protein. The sample lists a few hundred thousand distinct CDR3 sequences, approximately 15% occurring once. The specimen sequenced was blood. The clonotype originates from a woman aged 18-29 years with Graves' hyperthyroidism that later progressed to Graves' ophthalmopathy. This sequence joins TRBV28 and TRBJ2-3, with 8 bases lining up with TRBD1. CDR3 region: CASSSDREITDTQYF. CDR3 in DNA: TGTGCCAGCAGTTCGGACAGGGAGATCACAGATACGCAGTATTTT.